These T cell receptor beta chains were read from a single sample in a study of CXCR3-negative and CXCR3-positive naive CD8 T cells. TCRdb reprocessed the 5' RACE reads and stores each CDR3 protein as one record, lacking DNA. The specimen's table records tens of thousands of distinct CDR3 sequences. The sequenced sample consisted of naive CXCR3+ CD8+ T cells from blood. The receptors were gathered from a human donor in good health. Some clones in this sample may be carry-over from other donors' samples. Each CDR3 is given with its conserved first and last residue.

V gene: TRBV10-2; J gene: TRBJ2-5; CDR3 protein: CASSLIKEETQYF
V gene: TRBV20-1; J gene: TRBJ2-7; CDR3 protein: CSAPGLAGLTYEQYF
V gene: TRBV30; J gene: TRBJ1-4; CDR3 protein: CAWNIDNEKLFF
V gene: TRBV28; J gene: TRBJ2-3; CDR3 protein: CASRPTERGGADTQYF
V gene: TRBV28; J gene: TRBJ2-3; CDR3 protein: CASSLPLGDMNTDTQYF
V gene: TRBV29-1; J gene: TRBJ2-3; CDR3 protein: CSVEDRGQVATDTQYF
V gene: TRBV7-9; J gene: TRBJ1-6; CDR3 protein: CASMRSAEINSPLHF
V gene: TRBV20-1; J gene: TRBJ2-7; CDR3 protein: CSASWGTSGGRSYEQYF
V gene: TRBV7-9; J gene: TRBJ2-6; CDR3 protein: CASSLGFPSGANVLTF
V gene: TRBV30; J gene: TRBJ1-1; CDR3 protein: CAWSYWGNTEAFF
V gene: TRBV11-2; J gene: TRBJ2-5; CDR3 protein: CASSLRRGGEEETQYF
V gene: TRBV28; J gene: TRBJ2-7; CDR3 protein: CASSLRTSGGLYEQYF